This TCR beta chain appears in the sequencing data of a study of blood T cell repertoires in COVID-19. Under the authors' procedure: Cell counts per sample came from amplifying reference gene primers. Sequenced by immunoSEQ multiplex PCR; TCRdb stores in-frame clones only, minus some. For V, J and clone size, that table is used; D and trimming come from the DNA. The sample has some 340,000 clones, under 85% seen once. Participants were aged about 18 to 90 years, lived in over 20 US areas, and enrolled virtually. Donors in Cohort 3 who had recovered were those with two negative PCRs, healthcare professional clearance, or resolution of their symptoms. The sample taken for sequencing was PBMCs or T cells enriched from blood (not recorded which). The TCR comes from a woman aged 45-65 years who had recovered from COVID-19.

In nucleotides, the CDR3 is TGTGCCAGCTCCCGGGGGGGCTCTGAAGCTTTCTTT. Protein product: CASSRGGSEAFF. The chain employs TRBV5-6 and TRBJ1-1; tentatively, D is TRBD1 (6 bases). This CDR3 contains 12 residues. The germline V gene encodes CDR1 SGHDT and CDR2 YYEEEE. V was cut by 7 bases and J by 6 bases, with 13 bases left in between.